Following are 20 T cell receptor beta chains from one sample sequenced in a study of cytomegalovirus exposure and HLA in healthy donors. Vbeta (60) and Jbeta (13) primers were used in the PCR. Assay used: immunoSEQ multiplex PCR; TCRdb lists only in-frame clones, some missing. The sample yields approximately 40,000 clones, roughly 88% seen once. Sequenced: PBMCs. The receptors were sampled from a woman aged 40 to 50 in good health and CMV-seropositive.

The chain links TRBV5-5 to TRBJ1-3; possible D gene TRBD1, 5 bases. Germline V gene sequence: CDR1 SGHKS, CDR2 YYEKEE (reference sequence). This CDR3 contains 15 residues. Trimming took 3 bases from V and 2 from J, leaving 12 bases between them. The CDR3 DNA reads as TGTGCCAGCAGCTCGAATCCAGGGACTGGAAACACCATATATTTT. It codes for CASSSNPGTGNTIYF.

The chain joins TRBV7-7 to TRBJ1-6; D is unresolved. The V and J ends lost 2 bases and 11 bases respectively, with 25 bases between them. Germline V gene sequence: CDR1 SSHAT, CDR2 FNYEAQ (reference sequence). The CDR3 consists of 18 residues. The CDR3: CASSLTPYSEQAFPPLHF. The CDR3 nucleotides are TGTGCCAGCAGCTTAACCCCGTACAGTGAGCAGGCGTTCCCACCCCTCCACTTT.

This chain links TRBV5-5 with TRBJ2-5; 8 bases match TRBD1. Germline loops: CDR1 SGHKS, CDR2 YYEKEE (reference sequence). This CDR3 spans 14 amino acids. The V segment lost 1 base and the J segment 5 bases; nucleotides outside the gene matches: 4. CDR3 in DNA: TGTGCCAGCAGCTTGCTATCAGGGGGCGAGACCCAGTACTTC. Translation gives CASSLLSGGETQYF.

This clone was observed once. This chain links TRBV7-2 with TRBJ1-6; D is unclear. From germline, CDR1 is SGHTA and CDR2 FQGNSA. The CDR3 is made up of 15 amino acids. V was shortened by 1 base and J by 7 bases, with 11 bases between the two germline ends. The DNA of the CDR3 is TGTGCCAGCAGCTTAGACAGTTCAGCAAATTCACCCCTCCACTTT. It encodes CASSLDSSANSPLHF.

The chain employs TRBV28 and TRBJ1-2; 7 bases are shared with TRBD1. The CDR3 is made up of 13 amino acids. Germline lookup yields CDR1 MDHEN and CDR2 SYDVKM. Unmatched junction bases numbered 3, after V lost 4 bases and J lost 4 bases. The CDR3, as DNA: TGTGCCAGCAGTTCCGACAGGGCCTATGGCTACACCTTC. Translating gives CASSSDRAYGYTF.

The chain employs TRBV6-1 and TRBJ2-5, with 7 positions matching TRBD2. V shed 3 bases, J shed 4 bases, and the junction held 5 bases outside the gene matches. CDR3 length equals 14 residues. Germline lookup yields CDR1 MNHNS and CDR2 SASEGT. This CDR3 is CASSERTRRETQYF. DNA of the CDR3: TGTGCCAGCAGTGAGAGGACTAGAAGAGAGACCCAGTACTTC.

The chain is built from TRBV11-2 and TRBJ1-6, with D possibly TRBD1 on 6 matching bases. CDR3 length: 14 residues. The V end lost 1 base, the J end lost 9 bases, and 10 bases lay between the germline ends. Germline V gene data show CDR1 as SGHAT and CDR2 as FQNNGV. CDR3 nucleotide sequence: TGTGCCAGCAGCTTAGGGACAGTCAGTTCACCCCTCCACTTT. As protein: CASSLGTVSSPLHF.

This chain links TRBV5-4 with TRBJ2-7, with 8 bases aligning to TRBD2. This CDR3 comprises 14 residues. Germline V CDR1 and CDR2: SGHNT, YYREEE (reference sequence). The trim removed 6 bases at V and 7 bases at J, leaving 12 bases unmatched. DNA for the CDR3: TGTGCCAGCACCGGGCCGGGGGGCGGGGGGGAGCAGTACTTC. Amino acids: CASTGPGGGGEQYF.

This clone was detected a few times. The chain combines TRBV9 with TRBJ1-1, with 7 bases lining up with TRBD1. Looked up from germline, CDR1 is SGDLS and CDR2 is YYNGEE. The junction had 7 bases not matched to a gene; V was cut back by 7 bases and J by 1 base. The CDR3 has 14 amino acids. This chain's CDR3 is CASGDRDGNTEAFF. CDR3 nucleotides: TGTGCCAGCGGTGACAGGGATGGGAACACTGAAGCTTTCTTT.

This clone was counted once. The gene calls are TRBV9 and TRBJ2-3; 8 positions match TRBD2. Per the germline V gene, CDR1 is SGDLS and CDR2 is YYNGEE. This CDR3 region has 17 residues. With 2 bases clipped from V and 2 bases from J, the junction kept 10 bases outside the gene matches. This chain's CDR3 is CASSVRSGGPITDTQYF. As DNA, the CDR3 is TGTGCCAGCAGCGTGCGATCGGGGGGGCCTATCACAGATACGCAGTATTTT.

This chain uses TRBV6-5 with TRBJ1-2, with no clear D. Germline CDR1 reads MNHEY; CDR2 reads SVGAGI. The CDR3 has 15 amino acids. Between the trimmed V and J ends, which lost 4 bases and 6 bases, there was a span of 18 bases. CDR3 in DNA: TGTGCCAGCAGTTGGGAGTTGGGAGGGAGGGATGGCTACACCTTC. It encodes CASSWELGGRDGYTF.

CDR3 nucleotide sequence: TGTGCCAGCAGTGATAGTGGGACCCAGTACTTC. Amino acid sequence: CASSDSGTQYF. The rearrangement joins TRBV6-5 to TRBJ2-5; D gene ambiguous. There are 11 residues in the CDR3. Germline-derived CDR1 and CDR2 are MNHEY and SVGAGI. The V end was cut by 5 bases, the J end by 7 bases, with 8 bases between.

The chain employs TRBV7-8 and TRBJ2-7; 9 bases are a match to TRBD1. CDR3 length: 14 amino acids. V was pared by 0 bases and J by 6 bases, with 3 bases of the junction left unmatched. Germline V lookup: CDR1 SGHVS, CDR2 FQNEAQ. In nucleotides, the CDR3 is TGTGCCAGCAGCTTAGCGGGACAGGGTATCGAGCAGTACTTC. Amino acids: CASSLAGQGIEQYF.

This chain links TRBV9 with TRBJ2-1; tentatively, D is TRBD2 (7 bases). Germline loops: CDR1 SGDLS, CDR2 YYNGEE. This CDR3 is built from 16 residues. Trimming stripped 2 bases from V and 5 bases from J, with 17 bases between. CDR3 protein: CASSVGGGATNNEQFF. The CDR3 DNA is TGTGCCAGCAGCGTTGGTGGGGGGGCCACGAACAATGAGCAGTTCTTC.

The chain employs TRBV6-5 and TRBJ2-3, with 11 bases lining up with TRBD2. The V and J ends lost 5 bases and 6 bases, in that order; junction bases with no gene match: 7. The germline V gene encodes CDR1 MNHEY and CDR2 SVGAGI. The CDR3 runs 15 residues. The chain's CDR3 is CASSHSGGAGDTQYF. CDR3 DNA sequence: TGTGCCAGCAGTCATAGCGGGGGGGCTGGGGATACGCAGTATTTT.

This clone was observed a few times. The gene calls are TRBV7-9 and TRBJ2-7; TRBD1 matches at 7 bases. Germline loops: CDR1 SEHNR, CDR2 FQNEAQ (reference sequence). Unmatched junction bases numbered 4, after V lost 2 bases and J lost 6 bases. This CDR3 contains 13 residues. In nucleotides, the CDR3 is TGTGCCAGCAGCTTAAAGGGGGCATTCGAGCAGTACTTC. It codes for CASSLKGAFEQYF.

This chain joins TRBV11-2 and TRBJ1-4, with D possibly being TRBD1 (5 bases). In germline, CDR1 is SGHAT, CDR2 FQNNGV. CDR3 length: 15 residues. Trimming stripped 7 bases from V and 8 bases from J, with 20 bases between. CDR3 DNA sequence: TGTGCCAGCAACGATCCAGGGAAGGGGTGGGAAAAACTGTTTTTT. Its translation is CASNDPGKGWEKLFF.

The chain uses TRBV5-4 and TRBJ2-3, with TRBD2 identical over 8 bases. From germline, CDR1 is SGHNT and CDR2 YYREEE (reference sequence). The CDR3 contains 15 residues. J lost 0 bases, V lost 4 bases, and 4 bases had no gene match. The CDR3 region has the DNA TGTGCCAGCAGCACCGGGGGGGCCAGCACAGATACGCAGTATTTT. Its translation: CASSTGGASTDTQYF.

This chain links TRBV7-2 with TRBJ1-2, with TRBD1 identical over 10 bases. The germline gives CDR1 SGHTA, CDR2 FQGNSA. Trimming removed 3 bases from V and 8 bases from J; junction bases left unmatched: 6. CDR3 length: 14 amino acids. In DNA, the CDR3 is TGTGCCAGCAGCTTCGACAGGGGGCGACAAGGCTACACCTTC. It translates to CASSFDRGRQGYTF.

V and J are TRBV5-1 and TRBJ2-7, with 9 positions matching TRBD2. Germline loops: CDR1 SGHRS, CDR2 YFSETQ. V lost 5 bases and J lost 0; bases outside the gene matches: 3. CDR3 length: 14 residues. The chain's CDR3 is CASSTSGSSYEQYF. Here the CDR3 DNA reads TGCGCCAGCAGTACTAGCGGGTCCTCCTACGAGCAGTACTTC.